The 5 T cell receptor beta chains presented below share a single source sample, sequenced in a study of blood T cell repertoires in COVID-19. Assay used: immunoSEQ multiplex PCR; TCRdb lists only in-frame clones, some missing. The sample consists of approximately 260,000 clones, 70% to 85% of them appearing once. Sequences were obtained from peripheral blood. The receptors were gathered from a middle-aged woman with active or convalescent COVID-19.

This sequence joins TRBV6-1 and TRBJ2-5; the match to TRBD1 covers 7 bases. J gave up 2 bases and V 4 bases, and 13 bases lay outside the gene matches. The CDR3 loop spans 17 amino acids. Germline V gene data show CDR1 as MNHNS and CDR2 as SASEGT. The CDR3 loop is CASSVDYRGTGQETQYF. The DNA for the CDR3 is TGTGCCAGCAGTGTCGATTACAGGGGTACTGGGCAAGAGACCCAGTACTTC.

The chain combines TRBV28 with TRBJ1-2, with a weak D call TRBD1 (6 bases). V shed 2 bases and J shed 6 bases, with 10 bases lying between them. CDR3 size: 13 residues. The germline gives CDR1 MDHEN, CDR2 SYDVKM. As DNA, the CDR3 is TGTGCCAGCAGTTTAAGGCAGGGGAATGGCTACACCTTC. Translating gives CASSLRQGNGYTF.

J is TRBJ2-5 and V is TRBV6-5; D might be TRBD2 (6 bases). Germline V gives CDR1 MNHEY, CDR2 SVGAGI. The CDR3 extends over 14 amino acids. The ends were cut back, 9 bases at V and 0 bases at J, with 14 bases in the middle. The CDR3 DNA is TGTGCCAGTTCAAAACTAGCCAACCAAGAGACCCAGTACTTC. Translated, it gives CASSKLANQETQYF.

The CDR3 DNA reads TGTGCCAGCAGTTCGAAGCGGGGGAGCTCCTACAATGAGCAGTTCTTC. It specifies CASSSKRGSSYNEQFF. The V call is TRBV27, the J call TRBJ2-1; 8 bases agree with TRBD2. This CDR3 has 16 amino acids. The germline CDR1 and CDR2 sequences are MNHEY and SMNVEV (reference sequence). J was trimmed by 0 bases and V by 4 bases; bases with no gene match: 5.

The rearrangement uses TRBV5-5 and TRBJ1-4, with 8 bases that match TRBD1. Losses at the gene ends were 3 bases for V and 8 bases for J; bases not matched to a gene: 6. Germline V gene lookup returns CDR1 SGHKS and CDR2 YYEKEE (reference sequence). The length of the CDR3 is 14 residues. CDR3 DNA sequence: TGTGCCAGCAGCTCAGGGGGCCTGGGGGAAAAACTGTTTTTT. Translation gives CASSSGGLGEKLFF.